This T cell receptor (beta chain) was observed in a study of human T cells and chemical hapten exposure. Across the whole study: Once 0.01% DPC had been applied to the upper back by patch test, readings were taken at 6 days. The study, taken as a whole, reports: Those TCRs sitting above 1 in 1000 frequency stayed the same with DPC sensitization.

Time point noted: pre-sensitization, week 0. Treatment indicated: therapeutic diphenylcyclopropenone sensitization with weekly scalp DPC. Note on this clonotype: Its antigen is as yet unknown.

It was the library that attached unique molecular identifiers to individual cDNA molecules. In the authors' methods: Counts of TCRs in each sample centred on a median of around 96,000 and extended from around 25,000 to 690,000. A single record per CDR3 protein comes from TCRdb applying MiXCR to the RACE reads. The V and J calls shown here were made by TCRdb, not taken from the authors' results. The profile shows approximately 260,000 distinct CDR3 sequences, approximately 8.6% of them singletons. The germline gives CDR1 MNHEY, CDR2 SVGEGT. CDR3 length: 13 amino acids. Trimming stripped 7 bases from V and 2 bases from J, with 12 bases between.

The sample in question was whole blood, obtained in connection with sensitization to the hapten diphenylcyclopropenone (DPC). The chain employs TRBV6-2 or TRBV6-3 and TRBJ2-7, with D possibly matching TRBD1 (6 bases). The receptor comes from a middle-aged woman with alopecia areata. Some clones in this sample may be carry-over from other donors' samples. CDR3 DNA: TGTGCCAGCATTCAACAGGGAGCCTACGAGCAGTACTTC. It translates to CASIQQGAYEQYF.